A selection of T cell receptor beta chains follows, all from one sample in a study of T cells after yellow fever vaccination. MiXCR was run by TCRdb on the 5' RACE reads, yielding one entry per CDR3 protein. The table lists over 110,000 distinct CDR3 sequences, 7% to 9% of them singletons. This specimen consisted of CD4+ T cells sorted from PBMCs, obtained 5 days after the yellow fever booster vaccination. These receptors all stem from a man aged 30-40 years who received the YFV17D yellow fever vaccine. Each CDR3 is given without its conserved first and last residue. A D gene is named only where the DNA matches it firmly.

v_call d_call cdr3_aa
TRBV11-2 . ASSLGKTSTDTQY
TRBV7-2 . ASSLVGGADQPQH
TRBV11-2 TRBD2 ASSSLTSGANPYYEQY
TRBV10-3 . AIQSFSAGMSTFSYNEQF
TRBV9 . ASSVGLGVNQPQH
TRBV5-1 TRBD1 ASSFQTGVGANVLT
TRBV29-1 . SVGGGAREQY
TRBV20-1 . SADRRTSYNEQF
TRBV12-3/TRBV12-4 . ASSFGLTGQPQH
TRBV5-1 . ASSPSQRDPWETQY
TRBV7-9 . ASSLGLGGEKLF
TRBV7-2 . ASSLDYHTDTQY
TRBV5-1 . ASSFAGAGNTEAF
TRBV5-1 . ASSLDGGQPQH
TRBV4-3 . ASSQAVVQGGGETQY
TRBV7-9 TRBD2 ASSSASGRAGETQY
TRBV27 TRBD2 ASSRSGRARETQY
TRBV30 TRBD1 AFGQGRAGELF
TRBV4-1 . ASSQEPLGNNEQF
TRBV7-2 TRBD2 ASSIGAGGLAGRTDTQY
TRBV20-1 . SAIRGGQTWF
TRBV20-1 TRBD2 SARDRGLGGSYEQY
TRBV5-1 . ASSEFGRDRRRGYT
TRBV12-2 . ASRLGGTHLDIGELF
TRBV5-1 TRBD2 ASSFTSEYSYNEQF
TRBV4-2 TRBD2 ASSYRLAGDEQY
TRBV10-3 . AISDGTKNIQY
TRBV29-1 . SVEGDAGELF
TRBV7-2 TRBD1 ASSLGLNRGQSPQY
TRBV10-2 . ASNPDPLTEYYGYT
TRBV29-1 . SVVLGTDTQY
TRBV9 TRBD1 ASSPVGRTGGYNEQF
TRBV5-4 . ASSPDHTRGQRTQY
TRBV20-1 . SAGGDALQETQY
TRBV15 . ATSRDGPWETQY
TRBV4-2 . ASSPGLPSYEQY
TRBV3-1 . ASSHPGSQPQH
TRBV10-3 . AIRKAGAGELF
TRBV7-2 . ASRKSGYTDTQY
TRBV7-9 TRBD2 ASSLISGKQTSYEQY
TRBV24-1 . ATSDSLGSEQY